The present entry profiles one T cell receptor (beta chain) with its context. What it binds is not known. The assay was immunoSEQ multiplex PCR, and TCRdb's table has in-frame clones only and misses some. The table lists about 1 million clones, around 76% of them singletons. This specimen comes from a study of shared clonotypes between healthy human individuals. Study conclusions and caveats: The researchers took only blood, and tissue repertoires probably look different. A handful of donors showed sharing of around 5% of naive CD4 clonotypes.

From germline, CDR1 is SGHNT and CDR2 YENEEA. Trimming took 1 base from V and 1 from J; bases not matched to a gene: 5. The CDR3 spans 16 residues. This TCR was recovered from a man between 18 and 29 years old in good health. Sample: memory CD4+ T cells sorted from blood. This sample's subset: CD45RA-negative fraction. J is TRBJ2-3 and V is TRBV11-3; 7 nucleotides line up with TRBD2. The CDR3 reads CASSLGSSGGTDTQYF. The CDR3 DNA reads as TGTGCCAGCAGCTTAGGGTCTAGCGGTGGCACAGATACGCAGTATTTT.